Below, one TCR beta chain is given with its context. Its antigen remains unknown. Busulfan-fludarabine conditioning, marrow transplant, and cyclophosphamide on days +3 and +4 were administered. Method: immunoSEQ multiplex PCR; TCRdb's copy keeps in-frame clones and lacks some. This sample has some 8,500 clones, with over 75% found just once. The V gene's germline CDR1 is LGHNA and CDR2 YSLEER. V shed 0 bases and J shed 2 bases, with 4 bases lying between them. The CDR3 sequence is 13 residues long. This sample stems from a study of T cells after posttransplantation cyclophosphamide. Study-level results: After PTCy, TRB diversity resembled that of CNI/methotrexate controls. TRB overlap between skin or GI tissue T cells and blood was limited. Donor-recipient repertoire similarity was low at 1-2 months, rising over year one.

Sequencing was performed on PBMCs, taken after allogeneic stem cell transplant with posttransplant cyclophosphamide. This receptor was obtained from a female patient in her 40s who received an allogeneic stem cell transplant from an unrelated donor, was CMV-positive, and had no GVHD. A share of the T cells may be of graft donor origin. The V and J genes are TRBV4-3 and TRBJ1-2; D unclear. The CDR3 protein is CASSQDRNYGYTF. For the CDR3, the DNA is TGCGCCAGCAGCCAAGACAGAAACTATGGCTACACCTTC.